Detailed here is one TCR beta chain. The antigen is undetermined. This sample stems from a study of shared clonotypes between healthy human individuals. Study-wide context: CD4 naive and memory got three plates each, CD8 naive two, CD8 memory one.

Generated by immunoSEQ multiplex PCR, the TCRdb table keeps only in-frame clones and is missing some. The table has approximately 1.4 million clones, under 99% seen once. The authors divided CD4+ cells into CD45RA+ naive and CD45RA-negative memory subsets. Losses at the gene ends were 6 bases for V and 5 bases for J; bases not matched to a gene: 19. The CDR3 extends over 17 amino acids. Notes on the study in general: In contrast to clonotypes shared by all four donors, non-shared clonotypes had lower generation probabilities. Naive subsets generally had larger estimated richness than memory subsets.

The specimen was naive CD4+ T cells sorted from blood. Described subset: CD45RA+ positively selected. This sequence joins TRBV23-1 and TRBJ2-7, with 7 bases aligning to TRBD1. TRBV23-1 has ORF status, its function being uncertain. The clonotype originates from a man aged 25-40 years in good health. CDR3 coding DNA: TGCGCCAGCAGAGACGTACAGGGGCCTCATTTTTTGGACGAGCAGTACTTC. It codes for CASRDVQGPHFLDEQYF.